This TCR beta chain comes out of a study of blood T cell repertoires in COVID-19 (dated by TCRdb to between 2020 and 2021). In terms of the full investigation: Samples covering the acute and convalescent phases of COVID-19 were provided by collaborators in the United States, Italy and Spain. The material from the prospective study consisted of cDNA or gDNA derived from T cells, B-cell-depleted T cells, or PBMCs. The sample metadata nearly always contained a de-identified subject ID, COVID-19 status, age in years and sex. The repertoires were released in a freely available public database meant as a resource for research on the immune response to SARS-CoV-2. The samples were drawn from two sources: the first 160 participants of the ongoing ImmuneRACE study, and 950 to 1,500 subjects contributed by 6 global collaborators. Subjects who had been exposed to COVID-19, were actively infected with it, or had recovered from it provided the deeply sampled blood TCRbeta repertoires that made up the dataset. HLA class I and class II types, where available, came from metadata supplied by the sample provider rather than from assay-based typing. The study at large found these results: The amount of clinical and demographic metadata varied by source and participant and was provided uncurated.

Each collaborating institution followed its own protocols to collect whole blood in K2EDTA tubes. Collaborator samples were shipped for TCRbeta analysis as frozen whole blood, isolated PBMCs, or DNA extracted from either sample type. On this clone: No cognate antigen has been identified for it. Base qualities are not recorded, but no much larger clone differs from it by a single base.

V loses 1 base, J loses 8 bases, and the germline ends lie 12 bases apart. The CDR3 runs 14 residues from the cysteine to the phenylalanine. Just the 42-base CDR3 DNA is kept, in frame starting at base 1. The germline V gene yields MNHNS for CDR1 and SASEGT for CDR2. TCRbeta CDR3 regions were amplified from genomic DNA by means of the immunoSEQ Assay, a bias-controlled multiplex PCR. The source study handled its data this way. Nucleated cell counts per sample were estimated from amplification of reference gene primers within the assay. Sequence reads were collapsed and filtered to measure the absolute abundance of every unique TCRbeta CDR3 rearrangement. For each sample, productive Simpson clonality was calculated as the square root of Simpson's diversity index across productive rearrangements. TCRdb took this table from immuneACCESS and kept in-frame rearrangements with V and J called. Such tables lack part of the clones; where checked against another copy, unresolved V genes explain under half of the gap, and the rest is unexplained. V and J calls and clone size are as listed in that table; D and trimming were resolved from the DNA. In this sample the table shows roughly 90,000 clones, 75% to 85% of which occur a single time. Jointly, the top ten make up under 13% of the sample.

The sequenced sample was peripheral blood. This receptor chain uses TRBV6-1 and TRBJ2-1; matching of 6 bases hints at TRBD2 as the D gene. The receptor comes from a woman in her sixties or seventies with acute or convalescent COVID-19. The base sequence is TGTGCCAGCAGTGAAGTGTCGGGACTCGATGAGCAGTTCTTC. Its coded protein is CASSEVSGLDEQFF.